This T cell receptor beta chain was profiled in a study of cytomegalovirus exposure and HLA in healthy donors. General study findings and limits: Later findings reportedly placed an Asian-associated ancestry cluster below the approximately 700-donor mean for N-insertions. Several of the most significant clusters appeared linked to common viral pathogens, based on a later analysis.

13 Jbeta primers and 60 Vbeta primers were used for the PCR. The repertoire was sequenced with immunoSEQ multiplex PCR; TCRdb's copy has only in-frame clones and lacks some. This table holds about 190,000 clones, around 77% found once. After removal of 4 bases from V and 6 bases from J, the junction contained 7 bases not matched to a gene. The CDR3 loop spans 14 amino acids. Germline CDR1 and CDR2: SEHNR and FQNEAQ (reference sequence). This clone came up once. Its target is unknown. Material for sequencing was PBMCs. This clonotype was sampled from a woman in her late teens or twenties in good health and CMV-seronegative. The chain links TRBV7-9 to TRBJ1-2, with 8 bases that match TRBD1. In nucleotides, the CDR3 is TGTGCCAGCAGCTCTCCGGACAGGGATGATGGCTACACCTTC. Encoded protein: CASSSPDRDDGYTF.